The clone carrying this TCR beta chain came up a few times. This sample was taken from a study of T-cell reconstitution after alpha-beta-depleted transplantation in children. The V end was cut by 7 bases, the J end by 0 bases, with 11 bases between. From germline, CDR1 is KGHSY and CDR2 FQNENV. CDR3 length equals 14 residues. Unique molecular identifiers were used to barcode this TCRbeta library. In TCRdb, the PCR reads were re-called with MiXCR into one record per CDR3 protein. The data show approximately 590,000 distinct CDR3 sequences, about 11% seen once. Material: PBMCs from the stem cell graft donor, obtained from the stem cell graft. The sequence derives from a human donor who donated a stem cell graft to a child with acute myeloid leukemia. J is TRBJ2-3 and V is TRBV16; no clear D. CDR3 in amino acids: CASTARLSTDTQYF. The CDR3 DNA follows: TGTGCCAGCACTGCCCGACTGAGCACAGATACGCAGTATTTT.